The 30 T cell receptor beta chains presented below share a single source sample, sequenced in a study of shared clonotypes between healthy human individuals. The protocol was immunoSEQ multiplex PCR, while the TCRdb copy is restricted to in-frame clones and leaves out a portion. The data show about 680,000 clones, about 74% seen once. Material: memory CD4+ T cells sorted from blood. This sample's subset: CD45RA-negative fraction. The receptors derive from a woman aged 25 to 39 in good health.

The chain combines TRBV27 with TRBJ1-2; TRBD1 matches at 8 bases. Losses at the gene ends were 4 bases for V and 7 bases for J; bases not matched to a gene: 8. CDR3 size: 14 residues. Germline values: CDR1 MNHEY, CDR2 SMNVEV (reference sequence). In nucleotides, the CDR3 is TGTGCCAGCAGTTCCACCGGGACAGGATTTGGCTACACCTTC. Its translation: CASSSTGTGFGYTF.

The rearrangement links TRBV14 to TRBJ1-2; D unclear. This CDR3 spans 12 amino acids. Trimming removed 3 bases from V and 0 bases from J, with 2 bases in between. The germline V gene encodes CDR1 SGHDN and CDR2 FVKESK. The CDR3 reads CASSHSNYGYTF. The DNA of the CDR3 is TGTGCCAGCAGCCATTCTAACTATGGCTACACCTTC. Based on the CDR3 plus reference TRBV14 and TRBJ1-2, the full variable domain is EAGVTQFPSHSVIEKGQTVTLRCDPISGHDNLYWYRRVMGKEIKFLLHFVKESKQDESGMPNNRFLAERTGGTYSTLKVQPAELEDSGVYFCASSHSNYGYTFGSGTRLTVV.

The chain combines TRBV5-6 with TRBJ2-1; a possible D gene is TRBD1 (5 bases). V was trimmed by 2 bases and J by 12 bases, leaving 18 bases between them. This CDR3 region has 14 residues. Germline CDR1 SGHDT, CDR2 YYEEEE. CDR3: CASSLTWGPVAQFF. Written as DNA, the CDR3 is TGTGCCAGCAGCTTAACATGGGGCCCGGTTGCGCAGTTCTTC.

The V gene is TRBV12-5, the J gene TRBJ2-1, with 12 bases identical to TRBD2. This CDR3 contains 16 residues. V shed 2 bases, J shed 8 bases, and the junction held 7 bases outside the gene matches. Germline values: CDR1 LGHNT, CDR2 FRNRAP. The DNA for the CDR3 is TGTGCTAGTGGTTTGAGACTAGCGGGAGAAGGGCATGAGCAGTTCTTC. It codes for CASGLRLAGEGHEQFF.

CDR3 in amino acids: CAINPDRGTEAFF. The CDR3 nucleotides are TGTGCCATCAACCCGGACAGGGGTACTGAAGCTTTCTTT. The chain carries TRBV10-3 and TRBJ1-1; 9 bases are a match to TRBD1. CDR3 length: 13 residues. V shed 7 bases, J shed 5 bases, and the junction held 5 bases outside the gene matches. CDR1 ENHRY and CDR2 SYGVKD come from the germline V gene.

With regard to this clone: Other nucleotide sequences from this sample produce the same CDR3. V and J are TRBV6-6 and TRBJ1-5, with D perhaps TRBD1 (6 bases). The V end lost 6 bases, the J end lost 4 bases, and 7 bases lay between the germline ends. The germline gives CDR1 MNHNY, CDR2 SVGAGI (reference sequence). This CDR3 contains 12 residues. CDR3 amino acids: CASRQGNQPQHF. For the CDR3, the DNA is TGTGCCAGCAGACAGGGAAATCAGCCCCAGCATTTT.

The gene calls are TRBV5-1 and TRBJ2-7; TRBD2 matches 10 bases. Germline CDR1 is SGHRS and CDR2 is YFSETQ. The V segment lost 0 bases and the J segment 4 bases; nucleotides outside the gene matches: 7. The CDR3 runs 16 residues. The CDR3 here is CASSLDSASGSYEQYF. CDR3 coding DNA: TGCGCCAGCAGCTTGGATTCGGCTAGCGGGAGTTACGAGCAGTACTTC. Together with reference TRBV5-1 and TRBJ2-7, the CDR3 gives the full variable domain: KAGVTQTPRYLIKTRGQQVTLSCSPISGHRSVSWYQQTPGQGLQFLFEYFSETQRNKGNFPGRFSGRQFSNSRSEMNVSTLELGDSALYLCASSLDSASGSYEQYFGPGTRLTVT.

This clone was seen just once. The chain has TRBV5-1 and TRBJ2-5, with D maybe TRBD2 (6 bases). The V gene's germline CDR1 is SGHRS and CDR2 YFSETQ. V gave up 1 base and J gave up 3 bases, with 10 bases separating them. The CDR3 runs 14 residues. CDR3 residues: CASSLPEGEETQYF. The CDR3 nucleotides are TGCGCCAGCAGCTTGCCGGAGGGTGAAGAGACCCAGTACTTC.

On this clone: Other DNA sequences in the sample encode the same CDR3. The chain recombines TRBV15 with TRBJ1-1; perhaps TRBD1 as D (6 bases). The CDR3 has 16 amino acids. Trimming cost V 0 bases and J 4 bases, with 15 bases left between them. Germline V gives CDR1 LNHNV, CDR2 YYDKDF (reference sequence). The CDR3 DNA is TGTGCCACCAGCAGAGATCTGGGGGGGCGCGTCACTGAAGCTTTCTTT. It specifies CATSRDLGGRVTEAFF.

V is TRBV6-5 and J is TRBJ1-4; D is unclear. CDR1 is MNHEY and CDR2 is SVGAGI in the germline V gene. This CDR3 region has 14 residues. The V end lost 6 bases, the J end lost 1 base, and 9 bases lay between the germline ends. As DNA, the CDR3 is TGTGCCAGCAGCACTGCGATAACTAATGAAAAACTGTTTTTT. Translating it yields CASSTAITNEKLFF.

To note about this clone: At one of its ends the junction is not consistent with the germline gene, which may arise from a read error. V and J are TRBV5-1 and TRBJ2-3, with 9 bases lining up with TRBD2. Germline V CDR1 and CDR2: SGHRS, YFSETQ. The CDR3 loop spans 15 amino acids. The DNA of the CDR3 is TGCGCCAGCAGTTTGGGACTAGCAAGTCCAGATACGCAGTATTTT. Translating it yields CASSLGLASPDTQYF.

The CDR3 loop reads CASRLQNTEAFF. For the CDR3, the DNA is TGTGCCAGCAGACTACAGAACACTGAAGCTTTCTTT. This chain links TRBV2 with TRBJ1-1; D remains unclear. The V gene's germline CDR1 is SNHLY and CDR2 FYNNEI. V was shortened by 6 bases and J by 1 base, with 6 bases between the two germline ends. The CDR3 runs 12 residues.

This clone appeared a few times. The V and J genes are TRBV19 and TRBJ1-2; 10 nucleotides agree with TRBD1. CDR1 and CDR2 from the germline V gene are LNHDA and SQIVND (reference sequence). This CDR3 has 15 amino acids. V shed 5 bases, J shed 14 bases, and the junction held 17 bases outside the gene matches. In nucleotides, the CDR3 is TGTGCCAGTAGTCCTATAGTCCGACAGGGGGCTATTTATACCTTC. It encodes CASSPIVRQGAIYTF.

The V gene is TRBV5-1, the J gene TRBJ2-1, with D possibly being TRBD2 (5 bases). CDR1 is SGHRS, CDR2 YFSETQ, per germline. The CDR3 runs to 15 residues. The ends were cut back, 7 bases at V and 0 bases at J, with 14 bases in the middle. The CDR3 loop reads CASGTDSSSYNEQFF. The CDR3 DNA is TGCGCCAGCGGAACGGACTCGAGCTCCTACAATGAGCAGTTCTTC.

V gene TRBV28 combines with J gene TRBJ2-5, with D perhaps TRBD2 (7 bases). V was cut by 2 bases and J by 4 bases, with 17 bases left in between. Germline assignment: CDR1 MDHEN and CDR2 SYDVKM. The CDR3 loop spans 16 amino acids. The CDR3 is CASSLRSGGRGETQYF. The CDR3 DNA sequence: TGTGCCAGCAGTTTACGATCCGGGGGGCGAGGAGAGACCCAGTACTTC.

The V and J genes are TRBV6-5 and TRBJ1-4; tentatively, D is TRBD1 (6 bases). The CDR3 is 13 amino acids. Germline V gives CDR1 MNHEY, CDR2 SVGAGI. V lost 8 bases and J lost 6, with 13 bases in between. The CDR3 DNA reads as TGTGCCAGCGCGGACAGCCGGGATGAAAAACTGTTTTTT. As protein: CASADSRDEKLFF.

The chain recombines TRBV4-1 with TRBJ1-5; D remains ambiguous. Trimming removed 2 bases at V and 11 bases at J, with 13 bases between. Germline V CDR1 and CDR2: MGHRA, YSYEKL. The CDR3 sequence is 13 residues long. The CDR3 region is CASSQRVTYTQHF. CDR3 in DNA: TGCGCCAGCAGCCAACGGGTTACCTATACCCAGCATTTT.

The chain employs TRBV4-1 and TRBJ2-7; D is unclear. The CDR3 contains 14 residues. The germline CDR1 and CDR2 sequences are MGHRA and YSYEKL. The V gene lost 3 bases and the J gene lost 0 bases, with 9 bases spanning the gap. CDR3 in DNA: TGCGCCAGCAGCCATCCACTCCTCTCCTACGAGCAGTACTTC. Translation: CASSHPLLSYEQYF.

This clone was found a few times. The genes are TRBV7-9 and TRBJ1-4; D may be TRBD1 (5 bases). Germline V gene data show CDR1 as SEHNR and CDR2 as FQNEAQ (reference sequence). This CDR3 is built from 13 residues. The V end was cut by 1 base, the J end by 8 bases, with 8 bases between. The CDR3 sequence: CASSLEGVEKLFF. CDR3 in DNA: TGTGCCAGCAGCTTAGAAGGGGTAGAAAAACTGTTTTTT.

This clone showed up just once. The chain recombines TRBV27 with TRBJ2-4; 8 nucleotides line up with TRBD2. J lost 9 bases, V lost 6 bases, and 13 bases had no gene match. Germline CDR1 reads MNHEY; CDR2 reads SMNVEV (reference sequence). This CDR3 contains 15 residues. CDR3 DNA sequence: TGTGCCAGCAGGGGAAAGAAAGCGGGAGAGGCCATTCAGTACTTC. Translating it yields CASRGKKAGEAIQYF.

This chain uses TRBV28 with TRBJ2-2; TRBD2 matches at 12 bases. Trimming cost V 4 bases and J 8 bases; bases outside gene matches: 11. The V gene's germline CDR1 is MDHEN and CDR2 SYDVKM. The CDR3 loop spans 17 amino acids. CDR3 nucleotide sequence: TGTGCCAGCAGTTCTTCCCCGGGACTAGCGGGTTTTGGGGAGCTGTTTTTT. Translation gives CASSSSPGLAGFGELFF.

This sequence joins TRBV5-1 and TRBJ2-3; the match to TRBD2 covers 12 bases. Unmatched junction bases numbered 11, after V lost 3 bases and J lost 12 bases. CDR1 SGHRS and CDR2 YFSETQ come from the germline V gene. The CDR3 has 15 amino acids. CDR3 sequence (DNA): TGCGCCAGCAGCTCGACTAGCGGGAGCCCCTCATCCCAGTATTTT. Its translation is CASSSTSGSPSSQYF. The full variable domain, completed using reference TRBV5-1 and TRBJ2-3, is KAGVTQTPRYLIKTRGQQVTLSCSPISGHRSVSWYQQTPGQGLQFLFEYFSETQRNKGNFPGRFSGRQFSNSRSEMNVSTLELGDSALYLCASSSTSGSPSSQYFGPGTRLTVL.

The chain couples TRBV6-1 to TRBJ1-5; D remains ambiguous. V was shortened by 4 bases and J by 1 base, with 8 bases between the two germline ends. The CDR3 extends over 14 amino acids. Germline CDR1 and CDR2: MNHNS and SASEGT. The CDR3 here is CASSAGRSNQPQHF. The CDR3 nucleotides are TGTGCCAGCAGTGCGGGGAGGAGCAATCAGCCCCAGCATTTT.

V gene TRBV6-1 combines with J gene TRBJ1-4, with unresolved D. Looked up from germline, CDR1 is MNHNS and CDR2 is SASEGT. V lost 7 bases, J lost 8 bases, and 8 bases lay in between. CDR3 length equals 11 residues. CDR3 in amino acids: CASTKTEKLFF. CDR3 DNA sequence: TGTGCCAGCACTAAGACGGAAAAACTGTTTTTT.

The CDR3 DNA reads as TGTGCCAGCAGACTAGCGGACAATGAGCAGTTCTTC. Amino acid sequence: CASRLADNEQFF. The chain links TRBV2 to TRBJ2-1, with 8 bases fitting TRBD2. Germline loops: CDR1 SNHLY, CDR2 FYNNEI. V shed 6 bases, J shed 5 bases, and the junction held 0 bases outside the gene matches. This CDR3 has 12 residues.

The rearrangement links TRBV6-5 to TRBJ2-7; TRBD2 might be the D (6 bases). The germline V gene encodes CDR1 MNHEY and CDR2 SVGAGI. V was clipped by 0 bases and J by 3 bases, with 15 bases between them. This CDR3 is built from 16 residues. CDR3 sequence (DNA): TGTGCCAGCAGTTACTCACACGCCCTGGGGGGCTACGAGCAGTACTTC. This sequence encodes CASSYSHALGGYEQYF.

This chain uses TRBV6-1 with TRBJ1-2; D is undetermined. Trimming shortened V by 1 base and J by 6 bases, and 12 bases separated the two germline ends. Germline V gives CDR1 MNHNS, CDR2 SASEGT. The CDR3 extends over 14 amino acids. The CDR3 coding sequence is TGTGCCAGCAGTGAAGGGGGTCGAATACATGGCTACACCTTC. Its protein product is CASSEGGRIHGYTF.

The chain joins TRBV19 to TRBJ2-1; D is unresolved. Trimming took off 3 bases at V and 7 bases at J, with 13 bases between the two ends. The CDR3 has 14 amino acids. CDR1 and CDR2 from the germline V gene are LNHDA and SQIVND (reference sequence). In DNA form, the CDR3 reads TGTGCCAGTAGTATCGGCAGGCTGGGGAATGAGCAGTTCTTC. It codes for CASSIGRLGNEQFF. The entire variable domain, with the rest obtained from reference TRBV19 and TRBJ2-1, is as follows: DGGITQSPKYLFRKEGQNVTLSCEQNLNHDAMYWYRQDPGQGLRLIYYSQIVNDFQKGDIAEGYSVSREKKESFPLTVTSAQKNPTAFYLCASSIGRLGNEQFFGPGTRLTVL.

This clone showed up just a few times. The chain uses TRBV20-1 and TRBJ1-1; D is ambiguous. From germline, CDR1 is DFQATT and CDR2 SNEGSKA (reference sequence). Trimming cost V 8 bases and J 1 base, with 8 bases left between them. The CDR3 covers 11 residues. The CDR3 region has the DNA TGCAGTCTCCGCTCGAACACTGAAGCTTTCTTT. Residues: CSLRSNTEAFF.

The chain joins TRBV29-1 to TRBJ2-3; 10 nucleotides agree with TRBD2. From germline, CDR1 is SQVTM and CDR2 ANQGSEA. V trimming: 6 bases; J trimming: 1 base; junction bases outside the gene matches: 4. CDR3 length: 14 amino acids. The CDR3: CSVHGLAGTDTQYF. The CDR3 DNA sequence: TGCAGCGTCCACGGACTAGCGGGCACAGATACGCAGTATTTT.